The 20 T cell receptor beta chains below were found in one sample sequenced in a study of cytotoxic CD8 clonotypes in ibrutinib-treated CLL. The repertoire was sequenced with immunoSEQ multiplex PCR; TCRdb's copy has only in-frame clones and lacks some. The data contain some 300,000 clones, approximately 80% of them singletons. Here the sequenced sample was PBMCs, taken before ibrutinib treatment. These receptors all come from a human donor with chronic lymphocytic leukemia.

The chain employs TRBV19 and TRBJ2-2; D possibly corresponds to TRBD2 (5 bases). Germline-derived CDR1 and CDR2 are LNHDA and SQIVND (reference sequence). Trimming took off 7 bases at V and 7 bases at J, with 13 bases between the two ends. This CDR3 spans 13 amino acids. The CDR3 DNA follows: TGTGCCAGTATCACTCGACGGGGCGGGGAGCTGTTTTTT. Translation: CASITRRGGELFF.

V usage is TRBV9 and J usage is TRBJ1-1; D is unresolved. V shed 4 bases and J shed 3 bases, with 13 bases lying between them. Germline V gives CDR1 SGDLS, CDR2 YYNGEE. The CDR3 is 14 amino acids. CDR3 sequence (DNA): TGTGCCAGCAGCCCCGAGGGCCGGGACACTGAAGCTTTCTTT. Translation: CASSPEGRDTEAFF.

This CDR3 reads CASSSGTSVSSYEQYF. DNA of the CDR3: TGCGCCAGCAGCTCGGGGACTAGCGTAAGCTCCTACGAGCAGTACTTC. The chain has TRBV5-1 and TRBJ2-7, with TRBD2 identical over 10 bases. Germline V gene lookup returns CDR1 SGHRS and CDR2 YFSETQ. The CDR3 runs 16 residues. Trimming took 3 bases from V and 0 from J; bases not matched to a gene: 6.

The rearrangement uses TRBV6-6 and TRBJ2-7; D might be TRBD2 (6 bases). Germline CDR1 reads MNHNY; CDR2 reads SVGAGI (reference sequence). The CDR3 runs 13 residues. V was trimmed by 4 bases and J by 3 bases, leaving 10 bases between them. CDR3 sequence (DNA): TGTGCCAGCAGTTCCCGGGAGCACTACGAGCAGTACTTC. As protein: CASSSREHYEQYF.

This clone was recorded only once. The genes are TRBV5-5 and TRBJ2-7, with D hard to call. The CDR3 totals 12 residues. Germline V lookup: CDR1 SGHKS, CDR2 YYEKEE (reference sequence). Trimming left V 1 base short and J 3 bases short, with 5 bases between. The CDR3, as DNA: TGTGCCAGCAGCTTGCTCAACTACGAGCAGTACTTC. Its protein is CASSLLNYEQYF. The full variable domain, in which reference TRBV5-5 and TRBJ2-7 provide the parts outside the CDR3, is DAGVTQSPTHLIKTRGQQVTLRCSPISGHKSVSWYQQVLGQGPQFIFQYYEKEERGRGNFPDRFSARQFPNYSSELNVNALLLGDSALYLCASSLLNYEQYFGPGTRLTVT.

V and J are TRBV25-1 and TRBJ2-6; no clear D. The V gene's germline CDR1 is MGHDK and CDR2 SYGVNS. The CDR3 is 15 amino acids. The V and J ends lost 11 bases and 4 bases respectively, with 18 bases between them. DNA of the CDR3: TGTGCCTATTCTAGGCGACACGACGGGGCCAACGTCCTGACTTTC. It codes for CAYSRRHDGANVLTF.

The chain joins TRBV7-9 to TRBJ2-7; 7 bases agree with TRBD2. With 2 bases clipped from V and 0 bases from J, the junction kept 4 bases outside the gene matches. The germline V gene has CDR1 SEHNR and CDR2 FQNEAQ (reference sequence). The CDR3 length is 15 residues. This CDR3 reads CASSLLAAGSYEQYF. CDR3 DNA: TGTGCCAGCAGCTTACTAGCGGCTGGCTCCTACGAGCAGTACTTC.

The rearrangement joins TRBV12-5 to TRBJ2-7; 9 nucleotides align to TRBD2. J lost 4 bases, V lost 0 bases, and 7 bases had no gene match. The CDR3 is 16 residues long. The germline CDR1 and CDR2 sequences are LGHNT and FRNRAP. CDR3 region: CASGLVPPSGIYEQYF. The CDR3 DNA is TGTGCTAGTGGTTTGGTACCCCCTAGCGGGATATACGAGCAGTACTTC.

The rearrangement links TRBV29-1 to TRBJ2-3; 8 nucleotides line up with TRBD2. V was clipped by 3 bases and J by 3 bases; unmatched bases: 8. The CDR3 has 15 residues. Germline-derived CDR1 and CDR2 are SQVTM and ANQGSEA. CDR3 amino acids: CSVEEGLGGTDTQYF. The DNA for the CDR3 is TGCAGCGTTGAGGAGGGACTAGGGGGGACAGATACGCAGTATTTT.

The CDR3 sequence: CASGERRPGANVLTF. CDR3 nucleotides: TGTGCCAGCGGCGAGAGAAGGCCTGGGGCCAACGTCCTGACTTTC. The V and J genes are TRBV9 and TRBJ2-6; no clear D gene. The CDR3 covers 15 residues. Trimming left V 7 bases short and J 2 bases short, with 13 bases between. Germline CDR1 SGDLS, CDR2 YYNGEE.

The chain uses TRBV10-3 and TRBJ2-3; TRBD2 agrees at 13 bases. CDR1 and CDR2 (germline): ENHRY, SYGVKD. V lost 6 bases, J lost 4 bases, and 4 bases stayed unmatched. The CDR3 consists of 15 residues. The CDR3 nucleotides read TGTGCCATCAGGGACGGGACTAGCGGGGCAGATACGCAGTATTTT. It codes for CAIRDGTSGADTQYF.

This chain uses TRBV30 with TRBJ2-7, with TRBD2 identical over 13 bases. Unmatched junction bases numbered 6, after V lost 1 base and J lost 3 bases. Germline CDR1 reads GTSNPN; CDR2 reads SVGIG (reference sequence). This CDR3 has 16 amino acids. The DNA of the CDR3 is TGTGCCTGGAGTGCCCCGGGACTAGCGGGGCTCTACGAGCAGTACTTC. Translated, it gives CAWSAPGLAGLYEQYF.

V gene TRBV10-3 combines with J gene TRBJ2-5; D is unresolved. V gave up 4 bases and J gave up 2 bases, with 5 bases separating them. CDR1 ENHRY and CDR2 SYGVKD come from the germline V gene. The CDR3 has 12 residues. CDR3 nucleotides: TGTGCCATCAGTGGACATCAAGAGACCCAGTACTTC. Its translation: CAISGHQETQYF.

CDR3 sequence: CAWSVRTGLGYTF. DNA of the CDR3: TGTGCCTGGAGTGTACGAACAGGGCTAGGCTACACCTTC. The chain recombines TRBV30 with TRBJ1-2; weak D call: TRBD1 (6 bases). Germline-derived CDR1 and CDR2 are GTSNPN and SVGIG (reference sequence). The CDR3 covers 13 residues. The V end was cut by 0 bases, the J end by 8 bases, with 13 bases between.

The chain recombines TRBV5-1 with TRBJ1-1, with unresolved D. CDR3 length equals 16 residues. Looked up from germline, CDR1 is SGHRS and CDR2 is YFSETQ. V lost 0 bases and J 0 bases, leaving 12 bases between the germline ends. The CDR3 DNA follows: TGCGCCAGCAGCTTGGCCGGTGCAGTAATGAACACTGAAGCTTTCTTT. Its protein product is CASSLAGAVMNTEAFF.

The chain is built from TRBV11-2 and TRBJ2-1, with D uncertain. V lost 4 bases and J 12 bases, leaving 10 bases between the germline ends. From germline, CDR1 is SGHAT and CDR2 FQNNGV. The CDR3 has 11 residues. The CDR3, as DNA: TGTGCCAGCAGCTCTAGTGCCTCGCAGTTCTTC. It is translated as CASSSSASQFF.

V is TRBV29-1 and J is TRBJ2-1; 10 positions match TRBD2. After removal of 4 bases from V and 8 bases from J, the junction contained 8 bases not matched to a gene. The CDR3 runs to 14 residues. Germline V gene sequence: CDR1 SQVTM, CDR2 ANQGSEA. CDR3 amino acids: CSVVLAGLLDEQFF. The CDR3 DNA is TGCAGCGTTGTACTAGCGGGACTCTTGGATGAGCAGTTCTTC.

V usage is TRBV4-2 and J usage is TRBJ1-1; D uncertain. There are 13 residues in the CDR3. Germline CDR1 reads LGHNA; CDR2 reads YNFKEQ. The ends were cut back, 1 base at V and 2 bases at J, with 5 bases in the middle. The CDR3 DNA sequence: TGTGCCAGCAGCCAAGTTGGAAACACTGAAGCTTTCTTT. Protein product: CASSQVGNTEAFF.

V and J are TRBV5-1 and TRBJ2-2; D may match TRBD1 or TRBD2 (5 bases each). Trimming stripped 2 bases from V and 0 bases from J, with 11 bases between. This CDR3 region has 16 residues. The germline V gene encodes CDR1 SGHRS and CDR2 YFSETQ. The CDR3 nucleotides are TGCGCCAGCAGCTTTATCGGGGCAGCGAACACCGGGGAGCTGTTTTTT. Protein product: CASSFIGAANTGELFF.

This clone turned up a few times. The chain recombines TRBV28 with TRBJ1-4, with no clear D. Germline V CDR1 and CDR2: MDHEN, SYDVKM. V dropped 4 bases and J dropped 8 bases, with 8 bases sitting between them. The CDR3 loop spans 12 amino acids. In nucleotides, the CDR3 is TGTGCCAGCAGTTGGAGGGTGGAAAAACTGTTTTTT. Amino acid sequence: CASSWRVEKLFF.